This T cell receptor (beta chain) emerged from a study of CD8+ T cells in alopecia areata (dated by TCRdb to 2017 to 2018). In terms of the full investigation: Treated patients were enrolled in an open-label pilot trial of oral tofacitinib, 5 to 10 mg twice daily, for moderate-to-severe alopecia areata. Tofacitinib was administered for 6 to 18 months, and 6 months of follow-up off drug were then conducted to assess delayed response and recurrence. Tofacitinib-treated patients had biopsies at baseline and at 4 and 24 weeks of treatment, with a later scalp biopsy in several patients. Scalp clonality was compared across normal scalp (n=4), patchy alopecia areata scalp (n=8), and alopecia totalis/universalis scalp (n=8). On the human side, TCRbeta sequencing was run on scalp tissue and on sorted CD4+ and CD8+ peripheral blood T cells from healthy controls and from alopecia areata patients with either patchy or totalis/universalis disease. High-throughput TCRbeta sequencing was used to examine T cell clonal expansion in alopecia areata in both the C3H/HeJ mouse model and human patients. immunoSEQ multiplex PCR using 35 Vbeta forward primers and 13 Jbeta reverse primers was used to amplify TCRbeta CDR3 regions. In treated patients, disease severity was measured using the SALT score, which gives the percentage of scalp surface area affected. RNA came from the PAXgene miRNA kit for fixed scalp, the miRNeasy kit for PBMCs, and the RNeasy kit for mouse skin. On the study overall, not on this receptor specifically: Scalp clonality and the number of expanded CD8+ clones among the top 100 scalp clones were significantly decreased by tofacitinib. Because the treated cohort was small and included a single nonresponder, larger studies are needed to assess links between baseline CD8+ expansion and response. Shared TCR sequences between patients were less evident than in mice, which may be partly attributable to HLA diversity in the patient population. During tofacitinib treatment, many expanded lesional clones remained in scalp and blood, and this persistence may partly explain relapse after treatment is stopped. Resident alphabeta T cells in normal human skin are also sequenced, complicating scalp TCR repertoire analysis, unlike mouse skin dominated by gammadelta T cells. Lesional scalp, especially in alopecia totalis/universalis, showed higher clonality and more expanded CD8+ clones than normal scalp, suggesting antigenic drive.

Library preparation employed the immunoSEQ multiplex PCR assay. RNA was extracted from all samples and reverse transcribed into cDNA as template for TCR sequencing. SuperScript III was used to make first-strand cDNA, primed with a 2:1 mix of oligo-dT and random hexamers. Amplification bias was assessed with a synthetic immune receptor repertoire, and residual bias was removed computationally. In the source study's methods: Raw reads were preprocessed to remove errors, and CDR3 was defined according to IMGT conventions as the region from the conserved cysteine to phenylalanine. Clonality was computed as 1 minus the Shannon entropy, with the entropy normalized by log2 of the number of productive unique TCRs. Scalp TCRbeta sequences were cross-referenced with sorted blood CD4 and CD8 repertoires so that the CD4 or CD8 identity of scalp clones could be inferred. TCRdb took over this immuneACCESS table, retaining in-frame rearrangements with V and J assigned. Such tables are incomplete; in checked studies, under half of the missing clones stem from an unresolved V gene, and the remainder is unexplained. Clone size and the V and J calls come from that table; the DNA yielded D and trimming. The sample table contains about 120,000 clones; only one count was recorded for 53% of them. The top ten clonotypes cover approximately 0.5% of the sample.

The CDR3 covers 17 residues, taking in both the cysteine and the phenylalanine. Only the CDR3 part of the read is kept: 51 bases, read in frame from the first base. At the junction V is shortened by 5 bases and J by 7 bases; bases outside the gene matches: 11. The germline V gene gives CDR1 as SGHTA and CDR2 as FQGTGA. This clone has only a few counts. Its target antigen remains unknown. Qualities for individual bases were not recorded, and no much larger clone is one base off. Interpreted using the paper, the time point label stands for: around 28 days on oral tofacitinib. The treatment or condition label on this specimen signifies: oral pan-JAK inhibitor, 5-10 mg twice daily. From alopecia areata patients, peripheral blood was collected along with lesional scalp punch biopsies. PBMCs were isolated by density centrifugation and stained for CD3, CD4 and CD8, and CD4+ and CD8+ T cells were sorted on a FACSAria.

The sample was CD4+ T cells sorted from blood, taken at week 4, from a patient treated with tofacitinib. This sequence uses TRBV7-3 and TRBJ2-1, with 13 bases in between that match TRBD2. This receptor was obtained from a human donor with alopecia areata. The nucleotides are TGTGCCAGCAGCCTGACTAGCGGGAGGACTCCAGGAAATGAGCAGTTCTTC. Translated, this gives CASSLTSGRTPGNEQFF. Where the CDR3 stops, the reference TRBV7-3 and TRBJ2-1 genes take over; the full variable domain is GAGVSQTPSNKVTEKGKYVELRCDPISGHTALYWYRQSLGQGPEFLIYFQGTGAADDSGLPNDRFFAVRPEGSVSTLKIQRTERGDSAVYLCASSLTSGRTPGNEQFFGPGTRLTVL.